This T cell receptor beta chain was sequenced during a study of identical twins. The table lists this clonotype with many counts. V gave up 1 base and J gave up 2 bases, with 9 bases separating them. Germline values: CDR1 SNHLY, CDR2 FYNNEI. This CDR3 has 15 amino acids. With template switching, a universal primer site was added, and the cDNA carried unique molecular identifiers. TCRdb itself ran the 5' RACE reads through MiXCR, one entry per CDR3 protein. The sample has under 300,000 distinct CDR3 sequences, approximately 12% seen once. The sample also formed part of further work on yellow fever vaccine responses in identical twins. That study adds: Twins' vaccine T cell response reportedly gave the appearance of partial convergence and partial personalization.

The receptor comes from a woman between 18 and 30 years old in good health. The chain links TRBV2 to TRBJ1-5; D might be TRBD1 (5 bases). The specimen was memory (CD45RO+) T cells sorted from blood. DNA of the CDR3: TGTGCCAGCAGTGAAGAATTGGGGGGCAATCAGCCCCAGCATTTT. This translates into CASSEELGGNQPQHF.